The 10 T cell receptor beta chains reported below all come from one sample, sequenced in a study of blood T cell repertoires in COVID-19. Sequencing was performed with immunoSEQ multiplex PCR; in TCRdb, only in-frame clones are kept and a portion is missing. This table holds about 69,000 clones, around 84% found once. Source material: peripheral blood. The receptor source for this set is a woman at least 80 years old with acute or convalescent COVID-19.

Worth noting for this clone: Other DNA sequences in the same sample also yield this CDR3. The V and J genes are TRBV19 and TRBJ1-5, with 7 bases that match TRBD1. Germline V gives CDR1 LNHDA, CDR2 SQIVND (reference sequence). CDR3 length: 13 residues. After removal of 5 bases from V and 2 bases from J, the junction contained 0 bases not matched to a gene. The CDR3 DNA is TGTGCCAGTAGTGGGACAGGCAATCAGCCCCAGCATTTT. Protein product: CASSGTGNQPQHF.

The chain employs TRBV30 and TRBJ1-2; TRBD1 matches at 9 bases. V lost 0 bases to trimming and J lost 8 bases; unmatched junction nucleotides: 4. The germline CDR1 and CDR2 sequences are GTSNPN and SVGIG (reference sequence). This CDR3 spans 13 amino acids. In DNA, the CDR3 is TGTGCCTGGAGTGTACTACAGGGGGCGGGCTACACCTTC. Translated: CAWSVLQGAGYTF. The variable domain in full, with the rest retrieved from reference TRBV30 and TRBJ1-2, is SQTIHQWPATLVQPVGSPLSLECTVEGTSNPNLYWYRQAAGRGLQLLFYSVGIGQISSEVPQNLSASRPQDRQFILSSKKLLLSDSGFYLCAWSVLQGAGYTFGSGTRLTVV.

J is TRBJ2-3 and V is TRBV5-5; D gene ambiguous. Trimming pared 5 bases from V and 2 bases from J, leaving 18 bases between. Germline loops: CDR1 SGHKS, CDR2 YYEKEE (reference sequence). The CDR3 is 16 amino acids. The chain's CDR3 is CASRIRSTGNTDTQYF. In DNA form, the CDR3 reads TGTGCCAGCAGAATACGATCGACTGGAAACACAGATACGCAGTATTTT.

The V gene is TRBV9, the J gene TRBJ1-1, with D unclear. Germline V CDR1 and CDR2: SGDLS, YYNGEE. Trimming stripped 0 bases from V and 3 bases from J, with 12 bases between. The CDR3 is 15 amino acids. Here the CDR3 DNA reads TGTGCCAGCAGCGTAGGCCAGTTATATGACACTGAAGCTTTCTTT. It yields the protein CASSVGQLYDTEAFF. The full variable domain, with the rest looked up from reference TRBV9 and TRBJ1-1, is DSGVTQTPKHLITATGQRVTLRCSPRSGDLSVYWYQQSLDQGLQFLIQYYNGEERAKGNILERFSAQQFPDLHSELNLSSLELGDSALYFCASSVGQLYDTEAFFGQGTRLTVV.

The chain recombines TRBV7-8 with TRBJ2-2, with 7 bases aligning to TRBD1. This CDR3 has 15 residues. Germline values: CDR1 SGHVS, CDR2 FQNEAQ. J gave up 3 bases and V 6 bases, and 7 bases lay outside the gene matches. The DNA for the CDR3 is TGTGCCAGCAGACCAGCACAGGGGTACACCGGGGAGCTGTTTTTT. Its protein product is CASRPAQGYTGELFF.

The rearrangement links TRBV2 to TRBJ1-2; D is uncertain. Germline assignment: CDR1 SNHLY and CDR2 FYNNEI. CDR3 length equals 11 residues. The V gene lost 4 bases and the J gene lost 4 bases, with 4 bases spanning the gap. The CDR3 spells CASSAGYGYTF. The CDR3 DNA follows: TGTGCCAGCAGTGCCGGCTATGGCTACACCTTC.

The chain is built from TRBV9 and TRBJ1-2; no definite D call. The germline V and J ends were trimmed by 4 bases and 4 bases, with 8 bases remaining between them. The CDR3 sequence is 12 residues long. The germline V gene encodes CDR1 SGDLS and CDR2 YYNGEE. The CDR3 DNA is TGTGCCAGCAGCCCGGAGATCTATGGCTACACCTTC. Translated, it gives CASSPEIYGYTF.

In this sample, this clone turned up once. The rearrangement uses TRBV7-3 and TRBJ2-3, with a possible D match to TRBD2 (5 bases). The germline V gene encodes CDR1 SGHTA and CDR2 FQGTGA. V lost 1 base, J lost 1 base, and 9 bases lay in between. This CDR3 spans 15 amino acids. CDR3 loop: CASSLNARGTDTQYF. CDR3 bases: TGTGCCAGCAGCTTAAACGCGCGGGGCACAGATACGCAGTATTTT.

The V and J genes are TRBV4-1 and TRBJ1-5; D remains ambiguous. CDR3 length: 12 residues. Trimming removed 1 base from V and 6 bases from J, with 4 bases in between. The germline CDR1 and CDR2 sequences are MGHRA and YSYEKL. CDR3 nucleotide sequence: TGCGCCAGCAGCCAAGGGAGTCAGCCCCAGCATTTT. Translating gives CASSQGSQPQHF.

The chain joins TRBV19 to TRBJ2-7; perhaps TRBD2 as D (5 bases). The CDR3 is made up of 18 amino acids. Germline lookup yields CDR1 LNHDA and CDR2 SQIVND (reference sequence). Trimming left V 2 bases short and J 3 bases short, with 23 bases between. Here the CDR3 reads CASSIRWVGGGSYYEQYF. DNA for the CDR3: TGTGCCAGTAGTATAAGGTGGGTAGGCGGAGGAAGCTACTACGAGCAGTACTTC.